This T cell receptor (beta chain) appears in the sequencing data of a study of cytomegalovirus exposure and HLA in healthy donors. Across the whole study: Unique TCRs numbering about 87 million, obtained from HLA-typed donors, made up an early data release. Whole-study results and caveats: As a later analysis showed, a missense DCLRE1C variant was linked to trimming of TCR beta V- and J-genes. As was reported, the classifier diagnosed cytomegalovirus status with high specificity and sensitivity. Productive rates of about 87% or about 30% were seen for most TCR beta V segments in an earlier analysis.

The V end was cut by 1 base, the J end by 5 bases, with 8 bases between. Germline V gene lookup returns CDR1 LNHNV and CDR2 YYDKDF (reference sequence). The CDR3 runs to 14 residues. Worth noting for this clone: Its antigen is unidentified.

PCR primers comprised 60 Vbeta and 13 Jbeta primers. Generated by immunoSEQ multiplex PCR, the TCRdb table keeps only in-frame clones and is missing some. The sample contains 100,000 or so clones, 75% to 85% of which appear only once. Sequencing used PBMCs. The TCR sequence derives from a woman aged 18-29 years in good health and CMV-seronegative. V is TRBV15 and J is TRBJ2-2; D is possibly TRBD2 (6 bases). CDR3 sequence reads: CATSRVRETGELFF. DNA for the CDR3: TGTGCCACCAGCAGAGTCCGGGAGACCGGGGAGCTGTTTTTT.